Following are 29 T cell receptor beta chains from one sample sequenced in a study of beta chain features in type 1 diabetes (dated by TCRdb to between 2017 and 2018). The method behind the library was the immunoSEQ multiplex PCR assay. The High Capacity cDNA Reverse Transcription Kit was used to reverse transcribe all of the isolated RNA, meaning that expressed TCRB transcripts were what got sequenced. As stored in TCRdb, this immuneACCESS dataset retains in-frame rearrangements with V and J assigned. A fraction of the clones does not appear; measured against another copy, unresolved V genes explain less than half of the discrepancy, and the remainder lacks a known reason. This sample gives hundreds of thousands of clones in total; roughly 17% of them show up just once. The ten largest clones capture 0.023% of the sample. The sequenced sample consisted of naive CD4+ T cells from blood. According to the study, the label for this sample's cell subset or site signals: true naive CD4+ T cells. These TCRs come from a woman aged 18-29 years in good health.

V is TRBV5-4 and J is TRBJ2-3; 9 bases are shared with TRBD1. With 4 bases clipped from V and 1 base from J, the junction kept 7 bases outside the gene matches. CDR3 length: 16 amino acids. CDR1 and CDR2 from the germline V gene are SGHNT and YYREEE (reference sequence). The CDR3 coding sequence is TGTGCCAGCAGCAACCCACAGGGGGCAGGCACAGATACGCAGTATTTT. It codes for CASSNPQGAGTDTQYF.

The V gene is TRBV10-3, the J gene TRBJ1-4; TRBD1 aligns across 7 bases. Looked up from germline, CDR1 is ENHRY and CDR2 is SYGVKD. Trimming removed 6 bases from V and 6 bases from J; junction bases left unmatched: 7. CDR3 length: 14 amino acids. The CDR3 DNA follows: TGTGCCATCAGGTCACAGGGGTTGGATGAAAAACTGTTTTTT. Its translation is CAIRSQGLDEKLFF.

The V call is TRBV11-2, the J call TRBJ1-1; the D gene is possibly TRBD1 (5 bases). From germline, CDR1 is SGHAT and CDR2 FQNNGV. V was shortened by 5 bases and J by 0 bases, with 7 bases between the two germline ends. This CDR3 spans 13 amino acids. CDR3 loop: CASSQGLNTEAFF. Written as DNA, the CDR3 is TGTGCCAGCAGCCAGGGACTGAACACTGAAGCTTTCTTT.

There are a few counts of this clone. The DNA of the CDR3 is TGTGCCAGCAGCAAGTCTTTCGGGGTCTACGAGCAGTACTTC. Translating gives CASSKSFGVYEQYF. This chain uses TRBV27 with TRBJ2-7; D might be TRBD2 (5 bases). Germline V lookup: CDR1 MNHEY, CDR2 SMNVEV (reference sequence). The length of the CDR3 is 14 residues. The ends were cut back, 6 bases at V and 3 bases at J, with 15 bases in the middle.

This clone was seen more than once but under ten times. This rearrangement joins TRBV4-2 to TRBJ2-7; 7 nucleotides match TRBD2. This CDR3 is built from 15 residues. Per the germline V gene, CDR1 is LGHNA and CDR2 is YNFKEQ. V lost 1 base, J lost 4 bases, and 7 bases stayed unmatched. The CDR3 reads CASSQAGGNHYEQYF. CDR3 coding DNA: TGTGCCAGCAGCCAAGCGGGAGGCAACCATTACGAGCAGTACTTC.

This chain uses TRBV11-1 with TRBJ1-2; 10 positions agree with TRBD1. V gave up 2 bases and J gave up 8 bases; unmatched junction bases: 11. The CDR3 spans 16 residues. Germline CDR1 is SGHAT and CDR2 is FQDESV (reference sequence). The CDR3 is CASSLRIGDRGIGYTF. DNA of the CDR3: TGTGCCAGCAGCTTACGGATAGGGGACAGGGGAATCGGCTACACCTTC.

This clone was seen more than once but under ten times. The chain is built from TRBV7-2 and TRBJ2-5; 14 bases are shared with TRBD2. Germline values: CDR1 SGHTA, CDR2 FQGNSA. V was pared by 5 bases and J by 6 bases, with 8 bases of the junction left unmatched. The CDR3 has 16 residues. The CDR3: CASSPAGTSGRKTQYF. The CDR3 DNA reads TGTGCCAGCAGCCCAGCCGGGACTAGCGGGAGAAAGACCCAGTACTTC.

The chain combines TRBV10-3 with TRBJ2-7; TRBD1 matches at 8 bases. V lost 6 bases to trimming and J lost 4 bases; unmatched junction nucleotides: 8. This CDR3 comprises 14 residues. Germline CDR1 and CDR2: ENHRY and SYGVKD. DNA for the CDR3: TGTGCCATCAGCGCTGGACAGGGAAAATACGAGCAGTACTTC. This gives the protein CAISAGQGKYEQYF.

The sample holds a few counts of this clone. The chain has TRBV4-3 and TRBJ1-2; 7 nucleotides match TRBD1. With V trimmed by 2 bases and J by 6 bases, 12 bases remained unmatched. Germline values: CDR1 LGHNA, CDR2 YSLEER. The CDR3 loop spans 16 amino acids. As DNA, the CDR3 is TGCGCCAGCAGCCAACCCGGTGCCAGGGGGAATAATGGCTACACCTTC. Translated, it gives CASSQPGARGNNGYTF.

This clone was seen a handful of times. The V call is TRBV12-5, the J call TRBJ2-1; 9 bases align to TRBD1. The V and J ends lost 8 bases and 4 bases, in that order; junction bases with no gene match: 3. This CDR3 comprises 13 residues. CDR1 LGHNT and CDR2 FRNRAP come from the germline V gene. Written as DNA, the CDR3 is TGTGCTAGTTCAGGACAGGGGTACAATGAGCAGTTCTTC. Amino acids: CASSGQGYNEQFF.

V and J are TRBV7-2 and TRBJ2-1; 7 bases are a match to TRBD2. Unmatched junction bases numbered 9, after V lost 5 bases and J lost 8 bases. This CDR3 has 14 residues. Germline V CDR1 and CDR2: SGHTA, FQGNSA. This CDR3 is CASSTGLGVDEQFF. The CDR3 DNA sequence: TGTGCCAGCAGCACCGGACTAGGGGTCGATGAGCAGTTCTTC.

Only one count was recorded for this clone. J is TRBJ1-2 and V is TRBV11-2; TRBD1 matches 8 bases. CDR1 is SGHAT, CDR2 FQNNGV, per germline. V dropped 5 bases and J dropped 8; count of bases not matched to a gene: 10. This CDR3 has 14 residues. The DNA for the CDR3 is TGTGCCAGCAGCGAACGGACAGGGTCGGAGGGCTACACCTTC. Translated: CASSERTGSEGYTF. The full variable domain, in which reference TRBV11-2 and TRBJ1-2 provide the parts outside the CDR3, is EAGVAQSPRYKIIEKRQSVAFWCNPISGHATLYWYQQILGQGPKLLIQFQNNGVVDDSQLPKDRFSAERLKGVDSTLKIQPAKLEDSAVYLCASSERTGSEGYTFGSGTRLTVV.

The rearrangement links TRBV5-1 to TRBJ2-1; 10 nucleotides align to TRBD2. The CDR3 is made up of 16 amino acids. J gave up 5 bases and V 3 bases, and 8 bases lay outside the gene matches. CDR1 is SGHRS, CDR2 YFSETQ, per germline. CDR3 bases: TGCGCCAGCAGCTGGGATAGCGGGAGGCCCAACAATGAGCAGTTCTTC. It is translated as CASSWDSGRPNNEQFF.

This clone occurred a few times. This chain connects TRBV15 to TRBJ2-2; D gene ambiguous. Germline V gene data show CDR1 as LNHNV and CDR2 as YYDKDF (reference sequence). V lost 0 bases, J lost 0 bases, and 8 bases lay in between. This CDR3 has 16 amino acids. In nucleotides, the CDR3 is TGTGCCACCAGCAGAGATTTTGGGGCGAACACCGGGGAGCTGTTTTTT. Protein: CATSRDFGANTGELFF.

The V gene is TRBV6-5, the J gene TRBJ2-7, with D possibly matching TRBD1 (6 bases). In germline, CDR1 is MNHEY, CDR2 SVGAGI. The ends were cut back, 7 bases at V and 4 bases at J, with 17 bases in the middle. The CDR3 covers 14 residues. The CDR3 reads CASIKTGPPYEQYF. CDR3 in DNA: TGTGCCAGCATTAAGACAGGCCCACCTTACGAGCAGTACTTC.

This clone was counted between two and nine times. This chain connects TRBV10-3 to TRBJ2-2; the D gene is possibly TRBD1 (6 bases). The germline gives CDR1 ENHRY, CDR2 SYGVKD. The CDR3 runs to 18 residues. V was shortened by 7 bases and J by 1 base, with 22 bases between the two germline ends. The CDR3 DNA sequence: TGTGCCATCAAGAACGTCGGACAGCCAGAACTGAACACCGGGGAGCTGTTTTTT. Its protein is CAIKNVGQPELNTGELFF.

This clone was counted a few times. The J gene is TRBJ2-3, the V gene TRBV9, with TRBD2 matching over 11 bases. Germline loops: CDR1 SGDLS, CDR2 YYNGEE. This CDR3 comprises 17 residues. V lost 1 base to trimming and J lost 1 base; unmatched junction nucleotides: 5. CDR3 amino acids: CASSVLAGGGGTDTQYF. In nucleotides, the CDR3 is TGTGCCAGCAGCGTACTAGCGGGAGGTGGTGGCACAGATACGCAGTATTTT.

The rearrangement joins TRBV11-1 to TRBJ2-7, with 11 positions matching TRBD1. The junction had 7 bases not matched to a gene; V was cut back by 4 bases and J by 5 bases. Germline CDR1 SGHAT, CDR2 FQDESV (reference sequence). The CDR3 is made up of 15 amino acids. The CDR3 spells CASSSGQGVFHEQYF. In nucleotides, the CDR3 is TGTGCCAGCAGCTCGGGACAGGGGGTGTTCCACGAGCAGTACTTC.

This clone was found a few times. The chain employs TRBV21-1 and TRBJ2-1. TRBV21-1 is termed a pseudogene. This CDR3 spans 15 amino acids. The CDR3 DNA reads TGTGCCAGCAGCATGAAAATGTTATACTACAATGAGCAGTTCTTC. It specifies CASSMKMLYYNEQFF.

V is TRBV18 and J is TRBJ1-2; D is possibly TRBD1 (6 bases). V lost 6 bases and J lost 7, with 24 bases in between. From germline, CDR1 is KGHSH and CDR2 LQKENI. The CDR3 covers 16 residues. CDR3 residues: CASSPPLTGAKPGYTF. The DNA for the CDR3 is TGTGCCAGCTCCCCCCCCTTGACGGGGGCGAAGCCTGGCTACACCTTC.

With respect to this clone: Since no conserved phenylalanine or tryptophan closes the CDR3, a read error is the likely cause. The DNA is left out, because the CDR3 cannot be placed on it with certainty; the CDR3 is given as TCRdb lists it. This rearrangement joins TRBV23-1 to TRBJ1-6; the DNA was not compared with TRBD1, the D call given in the table. TRBV23-1 is an ORF, and what it does is uncertain. The CDR3 is 14 amino acids in total, end residues counted. CDR3 region: CASSQPEARTATCS.

The rearrangement joins TRBV28 to TRBJ2-7; 13 positions agree with TRBD2. Germline CDR1 and CDR2: MDHEN and SYDVKM. With V trimmed by 4 bases and J by 2 bases, 5 bases remained unmatched. This CDR3 comprises 16 residues. CDR3 coding DNA: TGTGCCAGCAGTTCCTGGACTAGCGGGAGTACCTACGAGCAGTACTTC. This encodes CASSSWTSGSTYEQYF.

The genes are TRBV5-1 and TRBJ2-1; 9 bases match TRBD1. CDR3 size: 15 residues. CDR1 is SGHRS and CDR2 is YFSETQ in the germline V gene. Losses at the gene ends were 1 base for V and 7 bases for J; bases not matched to a gene: 6. The CDR3 reads CASSLYGQGRNEQFF. The CDR3 DNA reads TGCGCCAGCAGCTTGTACGGACAGGGGAGGAATGAGCAGTTCTTC.

This clone has just a few counts. This rearrangement joins TRBV5-1 to TRBJ2-5, with 14 positions matching TRBD2. Germline V gene lookup returns CDR1 SGHRS and CDR2 YFSETQ. CDR3 length: 16 amino acids. The V gene end was trimmed by 4 bases and the J gene end by 4 bases; junction bases not matched to a gene: 6. This CDR3 is CASSRGLAGGGETQYF. CDR3 nucleotides: TGCGCCAGCAGCAGAGGACTAGCGGGAGGCGGAGAGACCCAGTACTTC.

The rearrangement links TRBV28 to TRBJ2-7, with TRBD2 matching over 8 bases. The germline CDR1 and CDR2 sequences are MDHEN and SYDVKM. V was clipped by 5 bases and J by 5 bases; unmatched bases: 8. This CDR3 is 14 amino acids long. The CDR3 DNA is TGTGCCAGCAGTAGCGCGGGGACTAGTAACGAGCAGTACTTC. It is translated as CASSSAGTSNEQYF.

The chain is built from TRBV7-2 and TRBJ2-3; D possibly corresponds to TRBD2 (6 bases). The V gene lost 0 bases and the J gene lost 4 bases, with 11 bases spanning the gap. CDR1 and CDR2 from the germline V gene are SGHTA and FQGNSA. The CDR3 totals 15 residues. DNA for the CDR3: TGTGCCAGCAGCTTAGCAACGGGAGCTTCAGATACGCAGTATTTT. Amino acid sequence: CASSLATGASDTQYF. Drawing the rest from reference TRBV7-2 and TRBJ2-3, the complete variable domain is GAGVSQSPSNKVTEKGKDVELRCDPISGHTALYWYRQSLGQGLEFLIYFQGNSAPDKSGLPSDRFSAERTGGSVSTLTIQRTQQEDSAVYLCASSLATGASDTQYFGPGTRLTVL.

This clone was picked up a small number of times. The chain links TRBV19 to TRBJ2-2; possibly TRBD1 for D (5 bases). CDR3 length equals 16 residues. V shed 4 bases and J shed 2 bases, with 14 bases lying between them. Germline lookup yields CDR1 LNHDA and CDR2 SQIVND (reference sequence). The CDR3 spells CASSSFRQTNTGELFF. The CDR3, as DNA: TGTGCCAGTAGTAGCTTTAGACAGACCAACACCGGGGAGCTGTTTTTT.

This clone was detected a few times. V is TRBV11-2 and J is TRBJ2-7; D is perhaps TRBD2 (6 bases). The CDR3 length is 15 residues. With 4 bases removed from V and 6 bases from J, the gap between germline ends came to 19 bases. Germline loops: CDR1 SGHAT, CDR2 FQNNGV. The CDR3 DNA is TGTGCCAGCAGCTCAAGACTAGTGATGACCGGCGAGCAGTACTTC. Its translation is CASSSRLVMTGEQYF.

This chain links TRBV6-5 with TRBJ2-1; 11 bases line up with TRBD2. V was pared by 6 bases and J by 5 bases, with 6 bases of the junction left unmatched. The CDR3 runs to 15 residues. Germline loops: CDR1 MNHEY, CDR2 SVGAGI. The CDR3 sequence is CASRRGTSGDNEQFF. The CDR3 coding sequence is TGTGCCAGCAGGAGGGGGACTAGCGGAGACAATGAGCAGTTCTTC.